The 7 T cell receptor beta chains in this list originate from one sample, sequenced in a study of blood T cell repertoires in COVID-19. The data were produced by immunoSEQ multiplex PCR, yet TCRdb's version contains in-frame clones alone and is incomplete. The data show over 95,000 clones, roughly 80% seen once. Sample: peripheral blood. These receptor sequences come from a woman aged 35 to 49 with acute or convalescent COVID-19.

The chain uses TRBV21-1 and TRBJ1-2; no check of the table's D call, TRBD1, against the DNA was made. TRBV21-1 is classified as a pseudogene. The CDR3 runs 14 residues. Here the CDR3 DNA reads TGTGCCAGCAGAGGGGGACAGGGTGCCTATGGCTACACCTTC. Amino acids: CASRGGQGAYGYTF.

V usage is TRBV6-5 and J usage is TRBJ1-3, with 7 bases that match TRBD1. Germline-derived CDR1 and CDR2 are MNHEY and SVGAGI. This CDR3 is built from 15 residues. J gave up 0 bases and V 5 bases, and 4 bases lay outside the gene matches. The DNA for the CDR3 is TGTGCCAGCAGTACAGGGACAGCCTCTGGAAACACCATATATTTT. It codes for CASSTGTASGNTIYF.

The rearrangement uses TRBV5-1 and TRBJ2-7; 10 bases match TRBD2. Germline trimming cut 4 bases from V and 0 bases from J; bases unmatched to any gene: 7. CDR1 is SGHRS, CDR2 YFSETQ, per germline. This CDR3 is 16 amino acids long. CDR3 amino acids: CASSGVLAGGSYEQYF. In DNA, the CDR3 is TGCGCCAGCAGCGGTGTTTTAGCGGGGGGCTCCTACGAGCAGTACTTC.

J is TRBJ2-3 and V is TRBV27, with 10 bases matching TRBD2. Germline trimming cut 3 bases from V and 1 base from J; bases unmatched to any gene: 1. CDR1 and CDR2 (germline): MNHEY, SMNVEV (reference sequence). There are 15 residues in the CDR3. In DNA, the CDR3 is TGTGCCAGCAGTTTGGGGACTAGCGGCACAGATACGCAGTATTTT. It translates to CASSLGTSGTDTQYF.

The J gene is TRBJ2-1, the V gene TRBV30; TRBD2 is a possible D gene (7 bases). The length of the CDR3 is 14 residues. The V end was cut by 3 bases, the J end by 12 bases, with 21 bases between. Germline V gene sequence: CDR1 GTSNPN, CDR2 SVGIG (reference sequence). CDR3 region: CAWSGPEGGPPQFF. CDR3 DNA: TGTGCCTGGAGCGGCCCGGAGGGGGGGCCCCCGCAGTTCTTC.

This chain connects TRBV7-2 to TRBJ2-5; a weak D match, TRBD2 (6 bases). This CDR3 comprises 14 residues. Trimming pared 7 bases from V and 4 bases from J, leaving 16 bases between. The germline CDR1 and CDR2 sequences are SGHTA and FQGNSA. DNA for the CDR3: TGTGCCAGCACCCCTCGGAGGGGCGTAGAGACCCAGTACTTC. This gives the protein CASTPRRGVETQYF. Using reference TRBV7-2 and TRBJ2-5 for the parts outside the CDR3, the full variable domain is GAGVSQSPSNKVTEKGKDVELRCDPISGHTALYWYRQSLGQGLEFLIYFQGNSAPDKSGLPSDRFSAERTGGSVSTLTIQRTQQEDSAVYLCASTPRRGVETQYFGPGTRLLVL.

The chain uses TRBV5-1 and TRBJ1-1; weak D call: TRBD1 (5 bases). Looked up from germline, CDR1 is SGHRS and CDR2 is YFSETQ. With 2 bases removed from V and 2 bases from J, the gap between germline ends came to 16 bases. CDR3 length: 16 residues. As DNA, the CDR3 is TGCGCCAGCAGCTTCGGGCGCACAGGAGCCAACACTGAAGCTTTCTTT. As protein: CASSFGRTGANTEAFF.